Following are 17 T cell receptor beta chains from one sample sequenced in a study of T cells in Graves' hyperthyroidism and ophthalmopathy. TCR beta CDR3 regions were amplified from RNA transcripts. The HTBI set primed first-round TCR CDR3 RT-PCR. Using its own MiXCR run on the multiplex PCR reads, TCRdb lists one record per CDR3 protein. The sample contains about 500,000 distinct CDR3 sequences, under 15% of which appear only once. The specimen sequenced was blood. These receptors all come from a woman aged 18-35 years with Graves' hyperthyroidism.

This clonotype was picked up many times. The V gene is TRBV7-9, the J gene TRBJ2-1, with 7 positions matching TRBD1. The CDR3 contains 14 residues. V was pared by 7 bases and J by 4 bases, with 7 bases of the junction left unmatched. Germline V gives CDR1 SEHNR, CDR2 FQNEAQ (reference sequence). CDR3 bases: TGTGCCAGCACCATGGGACAGATTTACAATGAGCAGTTCTTC. This gives the protein CASTMGQIYNEQFF.

Notes on this clonotype: One end of the junction fails to match germline, which may point to a read error. V is TRBV11-2 and J is TRBJ1-2, with D possibly matching TRBD1 (6 bases). The CDR3 extends over 15 amino acids. Looked up from germline, CDR1 is SGHAT and CDR2 is FQNNGV. This chain's CDR3 is CASSFDETGHYGHTF. DNA for the CDR3: TGTGCCAGCAGCTTTGATGAAACAGGGCACTATGGCCACACCTTC.

V is TRBV20-1 and J is TRBJ1-1, with TRBD1 as a possible D gene (5 bases). Germline V lookup: CDR1 DFQATT, CDR2 SNEGSKA (reference sequence). This CDR3 region has 11 residues. V was pared by 6 bases and J by 8 bases, with 13 bases between. The CDR3 DNA reads as TGCAGTGCCACGGGGGTCCCGGAAGCTTTCTTT. Translated: CSATGVPEAFF.

This clonotype came up many times. V usage is TRBV20-1 and J usage is TRBJ1-6; weak D call: TRBD1 (6 bases). There are 12 residues in the CDR3. V dropped 4 bases and J dropped 10 bases, with 11 bases sitting between them. Looked up from germline, CDR1 is DFQATT and CDR2 is SNEGSKA (reference sequence). CDR3 sequence reads: CSATGGGSPLHF. The CDR3, as DNA: TGCAGTGCTACCGGGGGCGGGTCACCCCTCCACTTT.

This clonotype has a count of ten or more. CDR3 coding DNA: TGTGCCAGTAGTATAGTGGGTTCTGGAAACACCATATATTTT. This sequence encodes CASSIVGSGNTIYF. The chain combines TRBV19 with TRBJ1-3; no clear D gene. V gave up 1 base and J gave up 1 base, with 5 bases separating them. Germline CDR1 and CDR2: LNHDA and SQIVND (reference sequence). The CDR3 length is 14 residues.

The chain combines TRBV11-2 with TRBJ2-7; 12 nucleotides align to TRBD2. This CDR3 region has 14 residues. With 5 bases clipped from V and 12 bases from J, the junction kept 11 bases outside the gene matches. Looked up from germline, CDR1 is SGHAT and CDR2 is FQNNGV. The CDR3 DNA is TGTGCCAGCAGCCTCCTAGCGGGAGGGGCTCGGCTGTACTTC. Encoded protein: CASSLLAGGARLYF.

This clonotype was recorded at least ten times. The genes are TRBV24-1 and TRBJ2-1, with 7 bases aligning to TRBD1. Trimming cost V 0 bases and J 3 bases; bases outside gene matches: 10. This CDR3 is 18 amino acids long. Germline V gene lookup returns CDR1 KGHDR and CDR2 SFDVKD. The CDR3 DNA follows: TGTGCCACCAGTGATTTGCCACGGACAGGCGGATTCTACAATGAGCAGTTCTTC. Its translation: CATSDLPRTGGFYNEQFF.

This clonotype was seen more than once but under ten times. The genes are TRBV7-9 and TRBJ2-6; 7 nucleotides line up with TRBD1. The V gene's germline CDR1 is SEHNR and CDR2 FQNEAQ (reference sequence). The J segment lost 2 bases and the V segment lost 5 bases, leaving 3 bases of the junction unmatched. This CDR3 has 15 residues. The CDR3 DNA reads TGTGCCAGCAGCCCCGGGACAGCTGGGGCCAACGTCCTGACTTTC. This gives the protein CASSPGTAGANVLTF.

This clonotype was counted only a few times. The chain has TRBV13 and TRBJ2-4, with D perhaps being TRBD1 or TRBD2 (5 bases each). V lost 2 bases, J lost 5 bases, and 10 bases lay in between. CDR1 and CDR2 (germline): PRHDT, FYEKMQ (reference sequence). This CDR3 has 14 residues. The CDR3 here is CASSLWGSQNIQYF. CDR3 coding DNA: TGTGCCAGCAGCTTATGGGGGTCCCAAAACATTCAGTACTTC.

This sequence joins TRBV3-1 and TRBJ2-7; 10 nucleotides agree with TRBD2. The trim removed 6 bases at V and 6 bases at J, leaving 8 bases unmatched. CDR1 is LGHDT, CDR2 YNNKEL, per germline (reference sequence). This CDR3 is built from 14 residues. This chain's CDR3 is CASSFLAGEGEQYF. The CDR3 DNA reads TGTGCCAGCAGTTTCCTAGCGGGAGAGGGCGAGCAGTACTTC.

This clonotype has a handful of counts. J is TRBJ2-5 and V is TRBV20-1, with 7 bases fitting TRBD1. The junction had 11 bases not matched to a gene; V was cut back by 4 bases and J by 6 bases. Germline lookup yields CDR1 DFQATT and CDR2 SNEGSKA (reference sequence). CDR3 size: 14 residues. The CDR3 DNA follows: TGCAGTGCTACGACTTTGACAGGGAGCCAGACCCAGTACTTC. It codes for CSATTLTGSQTQYF.

The chain combines TRBV6-5 with TRBJ1-3; no clear D. V was clipped by 2 bases and J by 4 bases, with 15 bases between them. This CDR3 has 16 residues. Germline CDR1 is MNHEY and CDR2 is SVGAGI. Written as DNA, the CDR3 is TGTGCCAGCAGTTACCACCCGGGAGGGCAAGGAAACACCATATATTTT. Its translation: CASSYHPGGQGNTIYF.

This clonotype was seen ten or more times. The gene calls are TRBV7-3 and TRBJ2-6; perhaps TRBD2 as D (5 bases). V shed 2 bases and J shed 0 bases, with 8 bases lying between them. In germline, CDR1 is SGHTA, CDR2 FQGTGA. This CDR3 has 16 residues. Here the CDR3 DNA reads TGTGCCAGCAGCTTAGAGGGAAGCTCTGGGGCCAACGTCCTGACTTTC. It yields the protein CASSLEGSSGANVLTF.

This clonotype was seen ten or more times. The chain employs TRBV12-3 or TRBV12-4 and TRBJ2-3; D is undetermined. Trimming left V 1 base short and J 0 bases short, with 11 bases between. The CDR3 covers 16 residues. In DNA, the CDR3 is TGTGCCAGCAGTTTAGGTAGGGTTCCGAGCACAGATACGCAGTATTTT. Translating gives CASSLGRVPSTDTQYF.

V and J are TRBV6-1 and TRBJ2-7, with D perhaps given as TRBD1 or TRBD2 (5 bases each). Germline loops: CDR1 MNHNS, CDR2 SASEGT. This CDR3 is built from 14 residues. Deletions cut 0 bases from V and 8 bases from J, with 14 bases between. Written as DNA, the CDR3 is TGTGCCAGCAGTGAAGCGGGAGAGGGGTTCAAGCAGTACGTC. Protein sequence: CASSEAGEGFKQYV.

The chain links TRBV2 to TRBJ2-2, with a tentative D call TRBD2 (6 bases). The CDR3 spans 14 residues. Germline-derived CDR1 and CDR2 are SNHLY and FYNNEI. V was clipped by 5 bases and J by 7 bases, with 14 bases between them. CDR3 sequence (DNA): TGTGCCAGCAGTCCGGGGGTGGGGAGCGGGGAGCTGTTTTTT. It yields the protein CASSPGVGSGELFF.

This clonotype was counted ten times or more. V is TRBV3-1 and J is TRBJ1-1; D not certain. There are 15 residues in the CDR3. V lost 4 bases, J lost 2 bases, and 14 bases lay in between. From germline, CDR1 is LGHDT and CDR2 YNNKEL (reference sequence). The CDR3 bases are TGTGCCAGCAGCCCAACATTAACCGCAAACACTGAAGCTTTCTTT. This sequence encodes CASSPTLTANTEAFF.